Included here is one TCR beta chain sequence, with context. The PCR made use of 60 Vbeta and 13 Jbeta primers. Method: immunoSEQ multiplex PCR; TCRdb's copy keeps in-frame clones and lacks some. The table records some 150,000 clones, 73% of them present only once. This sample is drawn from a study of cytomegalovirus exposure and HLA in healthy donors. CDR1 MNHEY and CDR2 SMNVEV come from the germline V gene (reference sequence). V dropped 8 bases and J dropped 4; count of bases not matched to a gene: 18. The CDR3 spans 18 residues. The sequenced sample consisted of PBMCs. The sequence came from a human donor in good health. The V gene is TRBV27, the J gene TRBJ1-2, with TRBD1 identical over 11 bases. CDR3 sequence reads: CASRTRTGGAGPLYGYTF. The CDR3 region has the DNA TGTGCCAGCCGGACCCGGACAGGGGGCGCAGGTCCCCTCTATGGCTACACCTTC.